Sequencing of this TCR beta chain was carried out in a study of blood T cell repertoires in COVID-19. Overall study context: Researchers got acute and convalescent COVID-19 samples from the United States, Italy and Spain.

Participants had their cohort set by participant-reported clinical history. Recovery among Cohort 3 donors was established by two negative PCRs, clearance, or symptom resolution. Original data processing: Reference gene primer amplification gave nucleated cell count estimates. The data were produced by immunoSEQ multiplex PCR, yet TCRdb's version contains in-frame clones alone and is incomplete. V, J and clone size are taken as reported in that table, and D and trimming were inferred from the DNA itself. The sample includes about 300,000 clones, about 85% of them seen just once. Germline values: CDR1 MDHEN, CDR2 SYDVKM. This CDR3 is built from 17 residues. Between the trimmed V and J ends, which lost 5 bases and 0 bases, there was a span of 19 bases.

This receptor was obtained from a woman aged 45 to 65 who had recovered from COVID-19. J is TRBJ2-5 and V is TRBV28, with a possible D match to TRBD2 (6 bases). The sample consisted of PBMCs or T cells enriched from blood (not recorded which). CDR3 sequence: CASSPPLGSADQETQYF. The CDR3 coding sequence is TGTGCCAGCAGTCCACCCCTCGGGAGCGCCGACCAAGAGACCCAGTACTTC.